A single sample gave rise to the 2 T cell receptor beta chains below, sequenced in a study of neurological immune-mediated disorders (dated 2019 in TCRdb). The library was generated by 5' RACE. For sequencing, an Illumina HiSeq 2500 was employed. TCRdb handled the public reads itself, with Q25 trimming in fastp and clone calling in MiXCR, and kept productive beta chains. One record per CDR3 amino acid sequence lists the most common genes and DNA. Present in this sample are tens of thousands of distinct CDR3 sequences, around 3.3% of which were seen just once. Of the sample, roughly 3.7% falls within the top ten clones. The source material was PBMCs. These receptors were collected from a middle-aged man with multiple sclerosis.

Note on this clonotype: Just one base apart from a much larger clone, this may be a read error. V and J are TRBV10-3 and TRBJ1-3; 8 nucleotides line up with TRBD1. CDR1 and CDR2 from the germline V gene are ENHRY and SYGVKD. CDR3 length: 15 amino acids. CDR3 residues: CAIGEGQGSGKTIYF. CDR3 DNA sequence: TGTGCCATCGGGGAAGGACAGGGCTCTGGAAAAACCATATATTTT.

Ten or more counts support this clonotype. The rearrangement uses TRBV20-1 and TRBJ2-7; a possible D gene is TRBD2 (5 bases). CDR1 DFQATT and CDR2 SNEGSKA come from the germline V gene (reference sequence). The CDR3 length is 13 residues. Trimming took 1 base from V and 5 from J, leaving 12 bases between them. The CDR3, as DNA: TGCAGTGCTAGAGCGGGGAGCCTCCACGAGCAGTACTTC. Its protein product is CSARAGSLHEQYF.